A single sample is the source of the 18 T cell receptor beta chains below, sequenced in a study of Ad26.COV2.S vaccination and SARS-CoV-2 variants. Profiling relied on immunoSEQ multiplex PCR, and the TCRdb table lists in-frame clones only, not all of them. The repertoire has over 110,000 clones, 86% of them found once; the top ten carry 5%. Sequenced material: peripheral blood, taken after recovery from COVID-19. The receptors derive from a human donor who had recovered from COVID-19.

The chain employs TRBV3-1 (or the pseudogene TRBV3-2) and TRBJ1-4; tentatively, D is TRBD1 (6 bases). Per germline, CDR1 LGHDT and CDR2 YNNKEL (reference sequence). This CDR3 comprises 17 residues. Trimming stripped 4 bases from V and 0 bases from J, with 15 bases between. Here the CDR3 reads CASSRSSQGTTNEKLFF. CDR3 sequence (DNA): TGTGCCAGCAGCCGATCCTCACAGGGAACAACTAATGAAAAACTGTTTTTT.

The chain carries TRBV7-2 and TRBJ1-2; 9 nucleotides line up with TRBD1. Germline CDR1 reads SGHTA; CDR2 reads FQGNSA. J was trimmed by 2 bases and V by 5 bases; bases with no gene match: 3. The CDR3 length is 14 residues. The DNA of the CDR3 is TGTGCCAGCAGCACGGACAGGGGAAACTATGGCTACACCTTC. It specifies CASSTDRGNYGYTF.

For the CDR3, the DNA is TGTGCCAGCAGCTTACAGGGAACTCCCAACTCGGGCTACGAGCAGTACTTC. Protein sequence: CASSLQGTPNSGYEQYF. The chain carries TRBV7-2 and TRBJ2-7; maybe TRBD1 (5 bases). The CDR3 length is 17 residues. V lost 2 bases and J lost 3, with 20 bases in between. Germline lookup yields CDR1 SGHTA and CDR2 FQGNSA.

The CDR3 DNA reads as TGTGCCAGCAGCCAAAATTTAGGTTACGAGCAGTACTTC. Its translation: CASSQNLGYEQYF. The chain joins TRBV14 to TRBJ2-7; no clear D. Trimming left V 2 bases short and J 4 bases short, with 9 bases between. Germline loops: CDR1 SGHDN, CDR2 FVKESK. The CDR3 loop spans 13 amino acids.

The chain recombines TRBV24-1 with TRBJ1-3; tentative D call: TRBD1 (5 bases). Trimming left V 6 bases short and J 4 bases short, with 15 bases between. CDR1 KGHDR and CDR2 SFDVKD come from the germline V gene. The CDR3 totals 15 residues. CDR3 amino acids: CATSPLGAYGNTIYF. CDR3 in DNA: TGTGCCACCAGTCCCCTTGGGGCATACGGAAACACCATATATTTT.

The chain couples TRBV30 to TRBJ2-3, with 8 bases fitting TRBD2. The CDR3 is 15 amino acids. V lost 3 bases and J lost 2; bases outside the gene matches: 7. The germline V gene encodes CDR1 GTSNPN and CDR2 SVGIG (reference sequence). The CDR3 sequence is CAWRRAGEFTDTQYF. In DNA form, the CDR3 reads TGTGCCTGGAGAAGAGCGGGGGAGTTCACAGATACGCAGTATTTT.

Here the CDR3 DNA reads TGTGCCAGCAGTTTAGAGGGTGGAGGGTCACCCCTCCACTTT. It specifies CASSLEGGGSPLHF. This chain joins TRBV28 and TRBJ1-6; D uncertain. The CDR3 is 14 amino acids. Trimming stripped 2 bases from V and 10 bases from J, with 12 bases between. Germline lookup yields CDR1 MDHEN and CDR2 SYDVKM.

The chain links TRBV5-8 to TRBJ1-2; D gene unclear. The CDR3 spans 12 residues. Germline CDR1 reads SGHTS; CDR2 reads YDEGEE. The V end lost 0 bases, the J end lost 12 bases, and 12 bases lay between the germline ends. The CDR3 DNA reads as TGTGCCAGCAGCTTGGGGGTTGGGGAAAACACCTTC. Translating it yields CASSLGVGENTF.

This clone was detected once. J is TRBJ1-2 and V is TRBV6-5, with D possibly being TRBD1 (5 bases). Germline values: CDR1 MNHEY, CDR2 SVGAGI. CDR3 length: 14 amino acids. V gave up 4 bases and J gave up 7 bases, with 16 bases separating them. CDR3 region: CASSSGTPGGGYTF. The CDR3, as DNA: TGTGCCAGCAGTTCAGGGACGCCGGGGGGTGGCTACACCTTC.

This rearrangement joins TRBV7-2 to TRBJ2-5; D is unresolved. Germline V CDR1 and CDR2: SGHTA, FQGNSA. CDR3 size: 12 residues. V shed 5 bases and J shed 5 bases, with 9 bases lying between them. The DNA of the CDR3 is TGTGCCAGCAGCGCCGCAGTGGAGACCCAGTACTTC. Its translation: CASSAAVETQYF.

The CDR3 here is CASSELRGPYQETQYF. DNA for the CDR3: TGTGCCAGCAGTGAATTAAGGGGGCCGTACCAAGAGACCCAGTACTTC. This chain links TRBV25-1 with TRBJ2-5, with 7 positions matching TRBD1. V trimming: 1 base; J trimming: 0 bases; junction bases outside the gene matches: 5. The germline gives CDR1 MGHDK, CDR2 SYGVNS. The CDR3 has 16 amino acids.

The J gene is TRBJ2-3, the V gene TRBV5-1; 10 bases are a match to TRBD2. Trimming cost V 3 bases and J 5 bases; bases outside gene matches: 6. The CDR3 extends over 15 amino acids. CDR1 and CDR2 (germline): SGHRS, YFSETQ. The CDR3 spells CASSSSSGGLDTQYF. CDR3 DNA: TGCGCCAGCAGCTCGTCTAGCGGGGGTTTAGATACGCAGTATTTT.

The rearrangement joins TRBV18 to TRBJ2-5; the D gene could be TRBD1 or TRBD2 (5 bases each). CDR3 length: 13 residues. Trimming pared 3 bases from V and 5 bases from J, leaving 10 bases between. Per the germline V gene, CDR1 is KGHSH and CDR2 is LQKENI. CDR3 residues: CASSPGGEETQYF. CDR3 DNA: TGTGCCAGCTCACCTGGGGGTGAGGAGACCCAGTACTTC. The whole variable domain, filled in from reference TRBV18 and TRBJ2-5, reads NAGVMQNPRHLVRRRGQEARLRCSPMKGHSHVYWYRQLPEEGLKFMVYLQKENIIDESGMPKERFSAEFPKEGPSILRIQQVVRGDSAAYFCASSPGGEETQYFGPGTRLLVL.

J is TRBJ1-4 and V is TRBV6-5, with D possibly matching TRBD1 (6 bases). V lost 7 bases and J lost 0, with 12 bases in between. Germline V CDR1 and CDR2: MNHEY, SVGAGI. The CDR3 consists of 15 residues. The DNA of the CDR3 is TGTGCCAGCAACCACAGGGTACCAACTAATGAAAAACTGTTTTTT. The encoded protein is CASNHRVPTNEKLFF.

The chain couples TRBV19 to TRBJ2-1, with TRBD1 as a possible D gene (6 bases). Germline V gene data show CDR1 as LNHDA and CDR2 as SQIVND (reference sequence). This CDR3 is built from 13 residues. Between the trimmed V and J ends, which lost 3 bases and 11 bases, there was a span of 14 bases. CDR3 in amino acids: CASSIRLGQKQFF. The CDR3 DNA follows: TGTGCCAGTAGTATCAGGTTAGGACAGAAGCAGTTCTTC.

The chain joins TRBV29-1 to TRBJ1-1, with D perhaps TRBD1 (5 bases). Germline V gene sequence: CDR1 SQVTM, CDR2 ANQGSEA. This CDR3 has 11 residues. Between the trimmed V and J ends, which lost 7 bases and 1 base, there was a span of 7 bases. The CDR3: CSAQGNTEAFF. The CDR3 nucleotides are TGCAGCGCCCAGGGGAACACTGAAGCTTTCTTT.

The chain joins TRBV5-4 to TRBJ2-7, with D perhaps assigned TRBD1 or TRBD2 (5 bases each). Germline assignment: CDR1 SGHNT and CDR2 YYREEE (reference sequence). This CDR3 has 14 amino acids. Trimming removed 4 bases from V and 6 bases from J, with 17 bases in between. The CDR3 sequence is CASSTGTAPTEQYF. CDR3 in DNA: TGTGCCAGCAGCACCGGGACCGCGCCTACCGAGCAGTACTTC.

The chain carries TRBV6-1 and TRBJ1-2; D is perhaps TRBD1 (5 bases). V was cut by 0 bases and J by 4 bases, with 18 bases left in between. Germline lookup yields CDR1 MNHNS and CDR2 SASEGT. The CDR3 contains 17 residues. The CDR3 region has the DNA TGTGCCAGCAGTGAAGCAGCCTGGGACGCGGGGATCTATGGCTACACCTTC. Translated: CASSEAAWDAGIYGYTF.